This T cell receptor (beta chain) is from a study of blood T cell repertoires in COVID-19. Across the whole study: Collection of acute and convalescent COVID-19 samples took place in the United States, Italy and Spain. T cells, B-cell-depleted T cells, or PBMCs provided the cDNA or gDNA that served as material.

Methods used by the authors: Nucleated cell counts were estimated from reference gene primer amplification. Repertoires were generated with immunoSEQ multiplex PCR, while TCRdb's copy carries only in-frame clones and drops some. That table supplies the V and J calls and clone size; D and trimming were determined from the DNA. The top ten hold over 3.5% of the sample, which has approximately 98,000 clones, approximately 82% seen once. Between the trimmed V and J ends, which lost 4 bases and 7 bases, there was a span of 23 bases. There are 16 residues in the CDR3. Sequencing used peripheral blood. The J gene is TRBJ1-2, the V gene TRBV5-3; D unclear. TRBV5-3 is an ORF, with its function uncertain. This clonotype was obtained from a man aged 55 to 70 with acute or convalescent COVID-19. CDR3 DNA sequence: TGTGCCAGAAGCCCGAACGCCCCCGGGTCCACGGTTGGCTACACCTTC. Encoded protein: CARSPNAPGSTVGYTF.